This TCR beta chain was sequenced during a study of shared clonotypes between healthy human individuals. About the research overall: Each donor had three CD4 naive, three CD4 memory, two CD8 naive and one CD8 memory plate.

This CDR3 comprises 14 residues. Per the germline V gene, CDR1 is SGHRS and CDR2 is YFSETQ. V was cut by 2 bases and J by 1 base, with 6 bases left in between. Concerning this clone itself: Within the sample, other DNA sequences also encode this same CDR3.

The assay was immunoSEQ multiplex PCR, and TCRdb's table has in-frame clones only and misses some. The table lists more than 2 million clones, roughly 94% of them singletons. This clonotype originated in a man in his late teens or twenties in good health. The chain combines TRBV5-1 with TRBJ1-4; D remains ambiguous. The source material was naive CD4+ T cells sorted from blood. Subset: CD45RA+ positively selected. The CDR3 reads CASSLSGTNEKLFF. For the CDR3, the DNA is TGCGCCAGCAGCTTATCGGGAACTAATGAAAAACTGTTTTTT.